The following is a T cell receptor (beta chain) sequence with its context. As handled by the study authors: Reference gene primer amplification in the assay estimated nucleated cell counts. Clones were read by immunoSEQ multiplex PCR, and TCRdb kept only the in-frame ones, dropping some. Clone size and V and J calls were adopted from that table, with D and trimming inferred from the DNA. Altogether more than 95,000 clones are present, roughly 88% being singletons, with the ten largest covering less than 4%. The sample comes from a study of blood T cell repertoires in COVID-19. For the study at large: Whether acute or convalescent, the COVID-19 samples came from the United States, Italy and Spain. From T cells, B-cell-depleted T cells, or PBMCs came the material, which was cDNA or gDNA.

The CDR3 extends over 12 amino acids. Germline values: CDR1 LGHDT, CDR2 YNNKEL (reference sequence). V lost 4 bases, J lost 0 bases, and 4 bases lay in between. The chain uses TRBV3-1 (or the pseudogene TRBV3-2) and TRBJ2-7, with D unresolved. This TCR derives from a human donor in a cohort sampled during active COVID-19. The sample was peripheral blood. The CDR3: CASSRLSYEQYF. CDR3 bases: TGTGCCAGCAGCCGGCTCTCCTACGAGCAGTACTTC.